Listed below are T cell receptor beta chains from one sample, sequenced in a study of pediatric ulcerative colitis. This table comes from immunoSEQ multiplex PCR, and its TCRdb copy is limited to in-frame clones, with some not included. This table has 17,000 or so clones, less than 80% appearing once. Sequenced material: gut tissue. Receptors were obtained from a girl aged 5-17 years with moderate ulcerative colitis. The CDR3 runs from the conserved cysteine through the conserved F or W. The D gene is left open where the match is weak. Only some rows state a clone size, as once, few, many or a class for expanded clones.

clone_size	d_call	j_call	v_call	cdr3_aa	cdr3_nt
.	TRBD1	TRBJ1-2	TRBV7-2	CASSSGTGGRNGYTF	TGTGCCAGCAGCTCTGGGACAGGGGGCCGAAATGGCTACACCTTC
.	TRBD2	TRBJ2-3	TRBV19	CASSIAGGTTSTQYF	TGTGCCAGTAGTATAGCGGGGGGAACCACTTCTACGCAGTATTTT
.	.	TRBJ1-1	TRBV13	CASSLDGLNTEAFF	TGTGCCAGCAGCTTAGACGGGCTGAACACTGAAGCTTTCTTT
few	.	TRBJ1-2	TRBV9	CASSVGSGAYGYTF	TGTGCCAGCAGCGTAGGGTCAGGGGCCTATGGCTACACCTTC
.	.	TRBJ2-7	TRBV18	CASSPPPGYEQYF	TGTGCCAGCTCTCCCCCCCCGGGATACGAGCAGTACTTC
.	TRBD1	TRBJ2-3	TRBV6-5	CASSAGTGETDTQYF	TGTGCCAGCAGTGCCGGGACAGGGGAAACAGATACGCAGTATTTT
.	TRBD1	TRBJ1-5	TRBV19	CASSTHAAGTGGSNQPQHF	TGTGCCAGTAGTACACACGCAGCCGGGACAGGGGGCAGCAATCAGCCCCAGCATTTT
once	.	TRBJ2-3	TRBV25-1	CASSEMLDTQYF	TGTGCCAGCAGTGAAATGTTGGATACGCAGTATTTT
.	TRBD1	TRBJ2-7	TRBV12-5	CASGLAGGEQYF	TGTGCTAGTGGTTTGGCAGGGGGCGAGCAGTACTTC
.	TRBD1	TRBJ2-5	TRBV5-1	CASSLWGTGETQYF	TGCGCCAGCAGCTTGTGGGGGACAGGGGAGACCCAGTACTTC
once	.	TRBJ2-1	TRBV20-1	CSASSSNEQFF	TGCAGTGCTAGCTCGTCCAATGAGCAGTTCTTC
few	TRBD2	TRBJ2-1	TRBV29-1	CSAGSGLAGYNEQFF	TGCAGCGCTGGGTCGGGACTAGCGGGTTACAATGAGCAGTTCTTC
.	.	TRBJ1-2	TRBV18	CASSPEGSYGYTF	TGTGCCAGCTCACCTGAGGGTTCCTATGGCTACACCTTC
.	TRBD1	TRBJ1-1	TRBV18	CASSPTTGVGTEAFF	TGTGCCAGCTCACCGACTACAGGGGTTGGCACTGAAGCTTTCTTT
.	TRBD2	TRBJ2-3	TRBV29-1	CSVEDRAGADTQYF	TGCAGCGTTGAAGACAGAGCGGGAGCAGATACGCAGTATTTT
.	.	TRBJ2-7	TRBV19	CASSMAWGGSYEQYF	TGTGCCAGTAGTATGGCCTGGGGTGGTTCCTACGAGCAGTACTTC
.	.	TRBJ1-5	TRBV27	CASSFTGSNQPQHF	TGTGCCAGCAGTTTCACGGGGAGCAATCAGCCCCAGCATTTT
.	TRBD1	TRBJ2-7	TRBV7-8	CASSLTHGQGVEQYF	TGTGCCAGCAGCCTTACCCACGGACAGGGAGTCGAGCAGTACTTC
.	TRBD1	TRBJ2-3	TRBV5-1	CASSGGQGKTDTQYF	TGCGCCAGCAGCGGGGGACAGGGAAAAACAGATACGCAGTATTTT
few	.	TRBJ2-7	TRBV4-1	CASSQEWGPSYEQYF	TGCGCCAGCAGCCAAGAATGGGGACCCTCCTACGAGCAGTACTTC
.	.	TRBJ2-5	TRBV9	CASSVGTVGQTQYF	TGTGCCAGCAGCGTAGGGACAGTCGGGCAGACCCAGTACTTC
.	.	TRBJ2-1	TRBV2	CASSDTGGRTEYNEQFF	TGTGCCAGCAGTGATACTGGGGGGAGAACGGAGTACAATGAGCAGTTCTTC
.	TRBD1	TRBJ2-5	TRBV19	CASSIRGLQETQYF	TGTGCCAGTAGTATCAGGGGGCTACAAGAGACCCAGTACTTC
.	TRBD1	TRBJ2-7	TRBV2	CAIRTGGVSYEQYF	TGTGCCATCAGGACAGGGGGAGTATCCTACGAGCAGTACTTC
medium-sized	TRBD2	TRBJ2-7	TRBV5-1	CASSLVSGGAYEQYF	TGCGCCAGCAGCTTGGTTAGCGGGGGGGCCTACGAGCAGTACTTC
.	.	TRBJ1-4	TRBV15	CATSRKIDRRDEKLFF	TGTGCCACCAGCAGAAAAATCGACAGGAGGGATGAAAAACTGTTTTTT
few	TRBD1	TRBJ2-7	TRBV28	CASSVIDRGPSSYEQYF	TGTGCCAGCAGTGTCATAGACAGGGGGCCAAGCTCCTACGAGCAGTACTTC
few	.	TRBJ2-3	TRBV6-6	CASSYSTGTSDTQYF	TGTGCCAGCAGTTACTCGACCGGAACGTCAGATACGCAGTATTTT
.	TRBD1	TRBJ1-2	TRBV10-2	CASGDRGYGYTF	TGCGCCAGCGGGGACAGGGGCTATGGCTACACCTTC
.	.	TRBJ1-2	TRBV2	CASTQVPNYGYTF	TGTGCCAGCACGCAGGTTCCTAACTATGGCTACACCTTC
.	TRBD1	TRBJ2-7	TRBV7-9	CASSFQQGTGEQYF	TGTGCCAGCAGCTTCCAACAGGGGACGGGCGAGCAGTACTTC
.	.	TRBJ2-1	TRBV7-5	CARSLYFYNEQFF	TGTGCCAGAAGCTTGTATTTCTACAATGAGCAGTTCTTC
.	.	TRBJ1-2	TRBV5-6	CASRSMEGRGYGYTF	TGTGCCAGCAGATCGATGGAGGGGAGAGGGTATGGCTACACCTTC
few	.	TRBJ1-5	TRBV5-8	CASSLAQPQHF	TGTGCCAGCAGCTTGGCCCAGCCCCAGCATTTT
.	.	TRBJ2-5	TRBV5-1	CASSLAASSETQYF	TGCGCCAGCAGCTTGGCCGCTAGTTCGGAGACCCAGTACTTC
.	TRBD1	TRBJ1-2	TRBV6-1	CASSPETGHYGYTF	TGTGCCAGCAGCCCCGAGACAGGGCACTATGGCTACACCTTC